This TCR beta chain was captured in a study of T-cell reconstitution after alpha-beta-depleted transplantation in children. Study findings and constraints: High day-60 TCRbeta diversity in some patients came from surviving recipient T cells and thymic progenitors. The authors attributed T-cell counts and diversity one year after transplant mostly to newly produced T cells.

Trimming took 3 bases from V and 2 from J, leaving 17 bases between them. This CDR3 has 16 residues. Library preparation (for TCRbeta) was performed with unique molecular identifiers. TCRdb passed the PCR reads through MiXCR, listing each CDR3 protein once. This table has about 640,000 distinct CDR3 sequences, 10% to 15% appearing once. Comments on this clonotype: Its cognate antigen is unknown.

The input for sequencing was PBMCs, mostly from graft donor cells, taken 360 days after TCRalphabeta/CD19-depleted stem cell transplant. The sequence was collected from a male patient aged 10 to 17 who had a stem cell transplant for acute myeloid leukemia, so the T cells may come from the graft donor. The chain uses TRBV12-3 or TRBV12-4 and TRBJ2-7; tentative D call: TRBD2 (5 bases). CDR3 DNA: TGTGCCAGCAGTTTGTACGAACTAGTAAGCCCCTACGAGCAGTACTTC. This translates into CASSLYELVSPYEQYF.